These 9 T cell receptor beta chains share one sample of origin, sequenced in a study of cytomegalovirus exposure and HLA in healthy donors. Profiling relied on immunoSEQ multiplex PCR, and the TCRdb table lists in-frame clones only, not all of them. Of approximately 270,000 clones listed, roughly nine tenths are singletons. The sequencing input was PBMCs. The receptors stem from a man younger than 35 in good health and CMV-seropositive.

This chain connects TRBV6-1 to TRBJ1-2; 8 positions match TRBD1. The CDR3 contains 15 residues. Per germline, CDR1 MNHNS and CDR2 SASEGT. V was pared by 4 bases and J by 2 bases, with 6 bases of the junction left unmatched. The CDR3 DNA reads TGTGCCAGCAGTGCTCTGGACAGGGTAAACTATGGCTACACCTTC. It translates to CASSALDRVNYGYTF.

The chain uses TRBV6-4 and TRBJ2-1; TRBD2 matches at 7 bases. CDR1 is MRHNA and CDR2 is SNTAGT in the germline V gene. The V and J ends lost 3 bases and 7 bases, in that order; junction bases with no gene match: 3. CDR3 length: 13 residues. CDR3 residues: CASSDGLENEQFF. CDR3 sequence (DNA): TGTGCCAGCAGTGATGGACTAGAAAATGAGCAGTTCTTC.

V is TRBV6-1 and J is TRBJ1-5; 8 nucleotides align to TRBD1. CDR3 length equals 20 residues. J gave up 0 bases and V 4 bases, and 17 bases lay outside the gene matches. Germline-derived CDR1 and CDR2 are MNHNS and SASEGT. The CDR3 spells CASSGELRGQVKYSNQPQHF. The CDR3 DNA sequence: TGTGCCAGCAGTGGCGAACTCCGGGGACAGGTAAAGTATAGCAATCAGCCCCAGCATTTT.

V is TRBV28 and J is TRBJ1-1; D uncertain. V was trimmed by 4 bases and J by 9 bases, leaving 12 bases between them. The CDR3 spans 12 residues. CDR1 MDHEN and CDR2 SYDVKM come from the germline V gene. The CDR3 loop is CASSYIEEKAFF. CDR3 in DNA: TGTGCCAGCAGTTATATTGAGGAAAAAGCTTTCTTT.

The chain joins TRBV6-5 to TRBJ2-6, with D unresolved. V was cut by 3 bases and J by 0 bases, with 6 bases left in between. Germline assignment: CDR1 MNHEY and CDR2 SVGAGI. The CDR3 runs to 15 residues. The CDR3 DNA reads as TGTGCCAGCAGTTATTTCCCCTCTGGGGCCAACGTCCTGACTTTC. It encodes CASSYFPSGANVLTF.

This chain links TRBV19 with TRBJ1-2, with TRBD1 matching over 7 bases. The germline V gene encodes CDR1 LNHDA and CDR2 SQIVND (reference sequence). The CDR3 is 12 residues long. Germline trimming cut 4 bases from V and 5 bases from J; bases unmatched to any gene: 1. The CDR3 sequence: CASSNRGYGYTF. CDR3 DNA: TGTGCCAGTAGTAACAGGGGATATGGCTACACCTTC. Drawing the rest from reference TRBV19 and TRBJ1-2, the complete variable domain is DGGITQSPKYLFRKEGQNVTLSCEQNLNHDAMYWYRQDPGQGLRLIYYSQIVNDFQKGDIAEGYSVSREKKESFPLTVTSAQKNPTAFYLCASSNRGYGYTFGSGTRLTVV.

The rearrangement links TRBV2 to TRBJ2-7; perhaps TRBD2 as D (6 bases). This CDR3 comprises 15 residues. V lost 4 bases, J lost 5 bases, and 18 bases lay in between. Germline lookup yields CDR1 SNHLY and CDR2 FYNNEI. The CDR3 DNA follows: TGTGCCAGCAGTGCGGGGACTTACGCAATCCACGAGCAGTACTTC. Its protein product is CASSAGTYAIHEQYF.

The V and J genes are TRBV4-1 and TRBJ2-2; a possible D gene is TRBD1 (5 bases). Germline V CDR1 and CDR2: MGHRA, YSYEKL. V gave up 1 base and J gave up 8 bases, with 8 bases separating them. The CDR3 contains 13 residues. CDR3 in amino acids: CASSQVGVGELFF. DNA for the CDR3: TGCGCCAGCAGCCAAGTAGGGGTTGGGGAGCTGTTTTTT.

The V and J genes are TRBV29-1 and TRBJ2-3, with 7 bases matching TRBD1. CDR1 SQVTM and CDR2 ANQGSEA come from the germline V gene. This CDR3 region has 15 residues. The V gene end was trimmed by 5 bases and the J gene end by 6 bases; junction bases not matched to a gene: 14. The CDR3 loop is CSVTRGLGSMDTQYF. CDR3 coding DNA: TGCAGCGTTACAAGGGGGCTCGGGTCAATGGATACGCAGTATTTT.